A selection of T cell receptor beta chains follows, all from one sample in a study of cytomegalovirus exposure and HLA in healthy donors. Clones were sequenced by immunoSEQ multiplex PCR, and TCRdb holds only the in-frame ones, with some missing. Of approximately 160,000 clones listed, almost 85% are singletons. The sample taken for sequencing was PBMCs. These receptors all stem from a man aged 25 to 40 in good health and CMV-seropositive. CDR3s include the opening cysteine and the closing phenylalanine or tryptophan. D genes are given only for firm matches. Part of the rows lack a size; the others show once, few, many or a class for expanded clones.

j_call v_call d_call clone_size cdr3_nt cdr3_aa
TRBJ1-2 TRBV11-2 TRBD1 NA TGTGCCAGCACCTTATGGGGACAGAACTATGGCTACACCTTC CASTLWGQNYGYTF
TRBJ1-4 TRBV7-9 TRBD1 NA TGTGCCAGCAGCTTAAGGTTAGGGGGCGGTCGTGAAAAACTGTTTTTT CASSLRLGGGREKLFF
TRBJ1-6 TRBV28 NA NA TGTGCCAGCACCCTGGACTCCTTCGGGGGAGATTCACCCCTCCACTTT CASTLDSFGGDSPLHF
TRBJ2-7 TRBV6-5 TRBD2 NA TGTGCCAGCAGTTACTCGAATACACTAGCGGGAGTCGAGCAGTACTTC CASSYSNTLAGVEQYF
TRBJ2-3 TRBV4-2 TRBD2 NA TGTGCCAGCAGCCTAGCGGGAGTTGTGGCAGATACGCAGTATTTT CASSLAGVVADTQYF
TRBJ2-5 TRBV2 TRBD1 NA TGTGCCAGCAGATCAGACAGGGGGCTCGAGACCCAGTACTTC CASRSDRGLETQYF
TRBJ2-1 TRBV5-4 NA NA TGTGCCAGCAGGACCGGGAACACAAATGAGGGTGGTGAGCAGTTCTTC CASRTGNTNEGGEQFF
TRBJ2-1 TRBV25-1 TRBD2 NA TGTGCCAGTCGAGGACTAGCGGGGCATGAGCAGTTCTTC CASRGLAGHEQFF
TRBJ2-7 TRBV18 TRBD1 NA TGTGCCAGCTCACCAGCCCCAGGGGGCTACGAGCAGTACTTC CASSPAPGGYEQYF
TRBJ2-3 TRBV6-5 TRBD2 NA TGTGCCAGCAGTTTAGGCGGGAGGCCGGATACGCAGTATTTT CASSLGGRPDTQYF
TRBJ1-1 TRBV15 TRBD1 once TGTGCCACCAGCAGGGATACAGGGGCCCTTGAAGCTTTCTTT CATSRDTGALEAFF
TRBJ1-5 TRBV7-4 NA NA TGTGCCAGCACGTTAGGGGGGGTTGCGAGCAATCAGCCCCAGCATTTT CASTLGGVASNQPQHF
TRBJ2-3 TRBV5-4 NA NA TGTGCCAGCAGCTCCCGGGACTTCCTTAGCACAGATACGCAGTATTTT CASSSRDFLSTDTQYF
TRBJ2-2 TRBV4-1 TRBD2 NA TGCGCCAGCAGCCATAGGGCTAGCGGGGTGAACACCGGGGAGCTGTTTTTT CASSHRASGVNTGELFF
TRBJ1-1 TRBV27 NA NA TGTGCCAGCACTCCTGCGGGGGCTGGGTACACTGAAGCTTTCTTT CASTPAGAGYTEAFF
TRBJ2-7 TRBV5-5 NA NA TGTGCCAGCAGCTTGGCCGCACAGCTCTCCTACGAGCAGTACTTC CASSLAAQLSYEQYF
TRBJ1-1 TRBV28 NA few TGTGCCAGCAGGGCTCAAGTGAACACTGAAGCTTTCTTT CASRAQVNTEAFF
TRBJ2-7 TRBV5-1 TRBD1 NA TGCGCCAGCAGCCCGGGACAGTCCTACGAGCAGTACTTC CASSPGQSYEQYF
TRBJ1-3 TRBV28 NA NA TGTGCCAGCAGTTTTGGGGACAAGACGGAAGGAAACACCATATATTTT CASSFGDKTEGNTIYF
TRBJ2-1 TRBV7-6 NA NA TGTGCCAGCAGCTCGATAGCGGTCCGTGAGCAGTTCTTC CASSSIAVREQFF
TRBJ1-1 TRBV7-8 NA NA TGTGCCAGCAGCTTAGTACGGGGGGCTGAAGCTTTCTTT CASSLVRGAEAFF
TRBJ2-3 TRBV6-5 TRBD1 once TGTGCCAGCACCAGGGGGCAGGACACAGATACGCAGTATTTT CASTRGQDTDTQYF
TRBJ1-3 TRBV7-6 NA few TGTGCCAGCAGCACTTCAGGGAGGGGAAACACCATATATTTT CASSTSGRGNTIYF
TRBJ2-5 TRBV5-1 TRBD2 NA TGCGCCAGCAGCTTGTTGGGTAGCGGGAAGGGTGAGACCCAGTACTTC CASSLLGSGKGETQYF
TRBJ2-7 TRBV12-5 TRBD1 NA TGTGCTAGTGGTTTGGGAAACAGGGGAGACGAGCAGTACTTC CASGLGNRGDEQYF
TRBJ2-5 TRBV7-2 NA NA TGTGCCAGCAGCCCAATGGCCCGGGAGGAGACCCAGTACTTC CASSPMAREETQYF
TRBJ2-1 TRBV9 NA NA TGTGCCAGCAGCGTAGTGTCAGGGCCCTACAATGAGCAGTTCTTC CASSVVSGPYNEQFF
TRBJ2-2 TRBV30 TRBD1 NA TGTGCCTGGAATCTGGGGACAGGGGTCACCGGGGAGCTGTTTTTT CAWNLGTGVTGELFF
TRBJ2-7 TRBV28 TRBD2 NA TGTGCCAGCAGCTTACTAGCGGGAGACTACGAGCAGTACTTC CASSLLAGDYEQYF
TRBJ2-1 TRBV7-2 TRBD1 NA TGTGCCAGCAGCTTAGCTCAGGGGGATGAGCAGTTCTTC CASSLAQGDEQFF
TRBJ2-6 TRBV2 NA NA TGTGCCAGCAGTGAAGCAGGTGCAGGTGGGGCCAACGTCCTGACTTTC CASSEAGAGGANVLTF
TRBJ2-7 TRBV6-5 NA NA TGTGCCAGCAGTCGCGGGACCCGGGGCTCCTACGAGCAGTACTTC CASSRGTRGSYEQYF
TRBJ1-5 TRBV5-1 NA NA TGCGCCAGCAGCTTCGCTAGTCAGCCCCAGCATTTT CASSFASQPQHF
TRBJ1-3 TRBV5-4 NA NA TGTGCCAGCAGCTCGGTGTCATCTGGAAACACCATATATTTT CASSSVSSGNTIYF
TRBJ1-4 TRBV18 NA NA TGTGCCAGCTCACCGACAAAAGGACAGACTGAAAAACTGTTTTTT CASSPTKGQTEKLFF
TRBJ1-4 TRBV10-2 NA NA TGCGCCAGCAGTGAATCAGGACTTAATGAAAAACTGTTTTTT CASSESGLNEKLFF
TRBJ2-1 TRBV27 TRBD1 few TGTGCCAGCAAGAAACAGGGGGAGACCAACAATGAGCAGTTCTTC CASKKQGETNNEQFF
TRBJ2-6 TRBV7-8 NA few TGTGCCAGCAGCCTCTGGAACAGGGACGCCTCTGGGGCCAACGTCCTGACTTTC CASSLWNRDASGANVLTF
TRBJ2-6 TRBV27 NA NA TGTGCCAGCAGTCCTGACAGGCCTAACTCTGGGGCCAACGTCCTGACTTTC CASSPDRPNSGANVLTF
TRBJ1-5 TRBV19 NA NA TGTGCCAGTAGTGCCGGGGTTCATAGCAATCAGCCCCAGCATTTT CASSAGVHSNQPQHF
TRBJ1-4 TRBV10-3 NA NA TGTGCCATCAGTGAAGCGCAGGTGGGGGGATCCGAAAAACTGTTTTTT CAISEAQVGGSEKLFF
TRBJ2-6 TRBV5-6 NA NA TGTGCCAGCAGCTTACGTAGACAGAACTCTGGGGCCAACGTCCTGACTTTC CASSLRRQNSGANVLTF
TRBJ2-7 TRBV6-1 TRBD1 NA TGTGCCAGCAGTGGGCCGGGACAGGGGGCCTTCGAGCAGTACTTC CASSGPGQGAFEQYF
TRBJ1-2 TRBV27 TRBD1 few TGTGCCAGCACAAACAGGGGGAAAAGTGGCTACACCTTC CASTNRGKSGYTF